Listed below are T cell receptor beta chains from one sample, sequenced in a study of OX40 agonist ivuxolimab in advanced cancers. Assay: immunoSEQ multiplex PCR; the TCRdb copy retains only in-frame clones and omits some. This table has 71,000 or so clones, approximately 86% appearing once. The source material was CD4+ or CD8+ T cells sorted from blood, sampled in a trial of the OX40 agonist ivuxolimab. These receptors originate from an adult with an advanced solid tumor such as melanoma, head and neck, liver or kidney cancer. Both conserved end residues are part of each CDR3. A D gene is named only where the DNA matches it firmly. Only some rows state a clone size, as once, few, many or a class for expanded clones.

clone size	D gene	CDR3 length	J gene	V gene	CDR3 protein	CDR3 DNA
NA	TRBD2	17	TRBJ2-2	TRBV7-2	CASSPNGLAVNTGELFF	TGTGCCAGCAGCCCCAATGGACTAGCGGTGAACACCGGGGAGCTGTTTTTT
NA	TRBD1	15	TRBJ2-7	TRBV5-5	CASSPWDRVKNEQYF	TGTGCCAGCAGCCCCTGGGACAGGGTAAAGAACGAGCAGTACTTC
NA	TRBD1	13	TRBJ2-5	TRBV18	CASTTGNQETQYF	TGTGCCAGCACGACAGGGAACCAAGAGACCCAGTACTTC
NA	TRBD2	15	TRBJ2-2	TRBV5-8	CASSLIAGVFGELFF	TGTGCCAGCAGCTTAATAGCGGGAGTGTTCGGGGAGCTGTTTTTT
NA	NA	14	TRBJ2-5	TRBV28	CASSLRTRKWGQYF	TGTGCCAGCAGTTTACGGACCCGGAAGTGGGGGCAGTACTTC
NA	NA	14	TRBJ1-1	TRBV2	CASMERKPNTEAFF	TGTGCCAGCATGGAACGGAAACCGAACACTGAAGCTTTCTTT
few	NA	14	TRBJ1-1	TRBV2	CASSEAGMNTEAFF	TGTGCCAGCAGTGAGGCAGGGATGAACACTGAAGCTTTCTTT
NA	NA	15	TRBJ2-7	TRBV5-6	CARSRACNLLYEQYF	TGTGCCAGGTCACGAGCGTGCAATTTATTATACGAGCAGTACTTC
few	TRBD1	13	TRBJ2-4	TRBV7-2	CASSFQGGGIQYF	TGTGCCAGCAGCTTTCAAGGGGGCGGCATTCAGTACTTC
NA	TRBD2	15	TRBJ2-7	TRBV7-8	CASSLDTSGIREQYF	TGTGCCAGCAGCTTAGATACTAGCGGGATCCGCGAGCAGTACTTC
NA	NA	12	TRBJ1-5	TRBV28	CASPDGNQPQHF	TGTGCCAGCCCGGACGGCAATCAGCCCCAGCATTTT
NA	TRBD2	14	TRBJ2-2	TRBV27	CASSLAGVTGELFF	TGTGCCAGCAGCCTAGCGGGAGTCACCGGGGAGCTGTTTTTT
NA	NA	14	TRBJ2-1	TRBV2	CASSWATSYNEQFF	TGTGCCAGCAGTTGGGCCACCTCCTACAATGAGCAGTTCTTC
NA	NA	15	TRBJ1-3	TRBV6-6	CASSSQIGSGNTIYF	TGTGCCAGCAGTTCACAAATAGGCTCTGGAAACACCATATATTTT
NA	TRBD1	15	TRBJ1-4	TRBV7-2	CASSLWAGGHEKLFF	TGTGCCAGCAGCTTATGGGCAGGGGGCCACGAAAAACTGTTTTTT
NA	TRBD2	15	TRBJ2-5	TRBV19	CASTRTSGSGETQYF	TGTGCCAGTACCAGGACTAGCGGGAGTGGAGAGACCCAGTACTTC
NA	TRBD2	18	TRBJ2-3	TRBV30	CAWRSGLAGGPSSNTQYF	TGTGCCTGGAGAAGTGGTCTAGCGGGAGGGCCTTCCAGCAATACGCAGTATTTT
NA	NA	18	TRBJ2-7	TRBV5-4	CASSKGRQGSLAAYEQYF	TGTGCCAGCAGCAAAGGGAGACAGGGTTCACTAGCGGCCTACGAGCAGTACTTC
NA	TRBD1	16	TRBJ2-7	TRBV10-3	CAISDNTRDSAYEQYF	TGTGCCATCAGTGATAATACGAGGGACAGCGCCTACGAGCAGTACTTC